Below, one T cell receptor (beta chain) is given with its context. This record belongs to a study of CD8+CD57+ T cells in acquired aplastic anemia. Study context: The sorted CD4+ and CD8+ cells yielded an average approximately 3 ug of DNA.

The template used for profiling TCR beta VDJ and CDR3 was genomic DNA. One entry per CDR3 protein results from TCRdb running MiXCR on the reads. The table has 150,000 to 200,000 distinct CDR3 sequences, 60% to 70% seen once. Sequences were obtained from sorted CD4+, CD8+, or CD8+CD57+ T cells (not recorded which) from PBMCs. The sequence was obtained from a human donor in good health.

CDR3 DNA sequence: TGCAGTGCTAGCGTGACAGGGGAAACTGAAGCTTTCTTT. Translated: CSASVTGETEAFF. The chain combines TRBV20-1 with TRBJ1-1; TRBD1 matches at 8 bases. The J segment lost 5 bases and the V segment lost 3 bases, leaving 5 bases of the junction unmatched. Germline V CDR1 and CDR2: DFQATT, SNEGSKA (reference sequence). The CDR3 is made up of 13 amino acids.